This is a list of T cell receptor beta chains from one sample in a study of identical twins. Each CDR3 protein is one row after TCRdb ran MiXCR on the 5' RACE reads. The sample records 1.5 million to 2 million distinct CDR3 sequences, less than 35% being singletons. Sequenced: cord blood. These receptors were obtained from a newborn girl in good health. Each CDR3 is given with its conserved first and last residue. The D gene is left open where the match is weak. Some rows mark clone size as missing; the rest say once, few, many or name a class of expanded clone.

v_gene: TRBV5-1; j_gene: TRBJ2-1; abundance: few; d_gene: TRBD2; CDR3aa: CASSLSPGLAGGQYNEQFF; CDR3nt: TGCGCCAGCAGCTTGTCACCGGGACTAGCGGGGGGGCAATACAATGAGCAGTTCTTC
v_gene: TRBV28; j_gene: TRBJ2-7; abundance: NA; d_gene: TRBD1; CDR3aa: CASSLDLGTALSYEQYF; CDR3nt: TGTGCCAGCAGTTTAGATCTGGGGACAGCCCTATCCTACGAGCAGTACTTC
v_gene: TRBV18; j_gene: TRBJ2-5; abundance: NA; d_gene: NA; CDR3aa: CASSPMKSVQETQYF; CDR3nt: TGTGCCAGCTCACCAATGAAGTCGGTCCAAGAGACCCAGTACTTC
v_gene: TRBV21-1; j_gene: TRBJ2-5; abundance: few; d_gene: NA; CDR3aa: CASSKGLFGETQYF; CDR3nt: TGTGCCAGCAGCAAGGGACTGTTCGGAGAGACCCAGTACTTC
v_gene: TRBV5-1; j_gene: TRBJ2-7; abundance: NA; d_gene: NA; CDR3aa: CASSAYDYEQYF; CDR3nt: TGCGCCAGCAGCGCTTACGACTACGAGCAGTACTTC
v_gene: TRBV12-3/TRBV12-4; j_gene: TRBJ2-3; abundance: few; d_gene: TRBD2; CDR3aa: CASSLARLAGSTDTQYF; CDR3nt: TGTGCCAGCAGCTTAGCGAGGCTAGCGGGGAGCACAGATACGCAGTATTTT
v_gene: TRBV10-2; j_gene: TRBJ1-1; abundance: NA; d_gene: NA; CDR3aa: CASSVGQITEAFF; CDR3nt: TGCGCCAGCAGTGTCGGCCAGATCACTGAAGCTTTCTTT
v_gene: TRBV5-4; j_gene: TRBJ2-3; abundance: NA; d_gene: NA; CDR3aa: CASTRGTSTDTQYF; CDR3nt: TGTGCCAGCACCAGGGGGACTAGCACAGATACGCAGTATTTT
v_gene: TRBV7-9; j_gene: TRBJ1-4; abundance: NA; d_gene: NA; CDR3aa: CASSLAGVESEKLFF; CDR3nt: TGTGCCAGCAGCTTAGCTGGGGTCGAGAGTGAAAAACTGTTTTTT
v_gene: TRBV6-2/TRBV6-3; j_gene: TRBJ1-5; abundance: NA; d_gene: NA; CDR3aa: CASSYSGTVLSNQPQHF; CDR3nt: TGTGCCAGCAGTTACTCGGGGACGGTCCTTAGCAATCAGCCCCAGCATTTT
v_gene: TRBV29-1; j_gene: TRBJ1-1; abundance: NA; d_gene: NA; CDR3aa: CSVEDRKIGGAYTEAFF; CDR3nt: TGCAGCGTTGAAGATAGAAAAATTGGGGGGGCGTACACTGAAGCTTTCTTT
v_gene: TRBV19; j_gene: TRBJ2-5; abundance: once; d_gene: NA; CDR3aa: CASSTGPYSAQYF; CDR3nt: TGTGCCAGTAGTACCGGGCCCTATTCGGCGCAGTACTTC
v_gene: TRBV7-9; j_gene: TRBJ2-5; abundance: NA; d_gene: NA; CDR3aa: CASSLGQLRGEYQETQYF; CDR3nt: TGTGCCAGCAGCTTAGGACAACTCAGAGGGGAGTACCAAGAGACCCAGTACTTC
v_gene: TRBV4-2; j_gene: TRBJ2-3; abundance: many; d_gene: NA; CDR3aa: CASSQVSLDTDTQYF; CDR3nt: TGTGCCAGCAGCCAAGTCTCACTAGACACAGATACGCAGTATTTT
v_gene: TRBV20-1; j_gene: TRBJ2-1; abundance: NA; d_gene: TRBD2; CDR3aa: CSALGLAKHGEQFF; CDR3nt: TGCAGTGCCCTGGGACTAGCGAAACACGGTGAGCAGTTCTTC
v_gene: TRBV9; j_gene: TRBJ1-1; abundance: NA; d_gene: NA; CDR3aa: CASSVGMGGYTEAFF; CDR3nt: TGTGCCAGCAGCGTAGGTATGGGGGGCTACACTGAAGCTTTCTTT
v_gene: TRBV19; j_gene: TRBJ1-5; abundance: NA; d_gene: NA; CDR3aa: CAGSRQGNQPQHF; CDR3nt: TGTGCCGGGTCACGACAGGGCAATCAGCCCCAGCATTTT
v_gene: TRBV6-6; j_gene: TRBJ2-3; abundance: many; d_gene: TRBD2; CDR3aa: CASSPAGVGSTDTQYF; CDR3nt: TGTGCCAGCAGTCCCGCGGGGGTAGGAAGCACAGATACGCAGTATTTT
v_gene: TRBV14; j_gene: TRBJ1-2; abundance: NA; d_gene: NA; CDR3aa: CASSQGNPAYGYTF; CDR3nt: TGTGCCAGCAGCCAAGGGAATCCCGCTTATGGCTACACCTTC
v_gene: TRBV30; j_gene: TRBJ2-2; abundance: NA; d_gene: NA; CDR3aa: CAWSKSLNTGELFF; CDR3nt: TGTGCCTGGAGTAAGAGCCTGAACACCGGGGAGCTGTTTTTT
v_gene: TRBV11-2; j_gene: TRBJ1-2; abundance: few; d_gene: NA; CDR3aa: CASSFPIPYGYTF; CDR3nt: TGTGCCAGCAGCTTTCCGATCCCCTACGGCTACACCTTC
v_gene: TRBV28; j_gene: TRBJ2-1; abundance: many; d_gene: TRBD2; CDR3aa: CASNDPGLGLNEQFF; CDR3nt: TGTGCCAGCAATGACCCGGGACTAGGCTTAAATGAGCAGTTCTTC
v_gene: TRBV3-1; j_gene: TRBJ2-1; abundance: NA; d_gene: TRBD2; CDR3aa: CASSQEGLALCNEQFF; CDR3nt: TGTGCCAGCAGCCAAGAGGGACTAGCGCTCTGCAATGAGCAGTTCTTC
v_gene: TRBV5-1; j_gene: TRBJ2-1; abundance: NA; d_gene: TRBD2; CDR3aa: CASSPGTSSADEQFF; CDR3nt: TGCGCCAGCAGCCCGGGGACTAGTTCGGCTGATGAGCAGTTCTTC
v_gene: TRBV20-1; j_gene: TRBJ1-6; abundance: NA; d_gene: NA; CDR3aa: CSGEGGRLGSPLHF; CDR3nt: TGCAGTGGGGAGGGAGGCCGTTTAGGGTCACCCCTCCACTTT
v_gene: TRBV6-6; j_gene: TRBJ1-4; abundance: many; d_gene: NA; CDR3aa: CASSSEEKLFF; CDR3nt: TGTGCCAGCAGTTCAGAGGAAAAACTGTTTTTT
v_gene: TRBV15; j_gene: TRBJ2-1; abundance: NA; d_gene: NA; CDR3aa: CATSRDLKSGYNEQFF; CDR3nt: TGTGCCACCAGCAGAGATCTTAAGTCGGGCTACAATGAGCAGTTCTTC
v_gene: TRBV12-3/TRBV12-4; j_gene: TRBJ2-7; abundance: NA; d_gene: NA; CDR3aa: CASSLTKSSEQYF; CDR3nt: TGTGCCAGCAGCTTAACTAAATCGAGTGAGCAGTACTTC
v_gene: TRBV20-1; j_gene: TRBJ2-1; abundance: few; d_gene: TRBD2; CDR3aa: CSTRGRGEQFF; CDR3nt: TGCAGTACTCGGGGGAGGGGTGAGCAGTTCTTC
v_gene: TRBV5-5; j_gene: TRBJ1-1; abundance: NA; d_gene: NA; CDR3aa: CASTLLGTAGGTEAFF; CDR3nt: TGTGCCAGCACCCTCCTCGGGACGGCCGGCGGGACTGAAGCTTTCTTT
v_gene: TRBV4-2; j_gene: TRBJ1-1; abundance: few; d_gene: TRBD1; CDR3aa: CASSQEGQGVVYTEAFF; CDR3nt: TGTGCCAGCAGCCAAGAGGGACAGGGGGTTGTGTACACTGAAGCTTTCTTT
v_gene: TRBV20-1; j_gene: TRBJ2-1; abundance: NA; d_gene: NA; CDR3aa: CSARVSGVNEQFF; CDR3nt: TGCAGTGCTAGAGTTTCGGGGGTCAATGAGCAGTTCTTC
v_gene: TRBV9; j_gene: TRBJ2-3; abundance: few; d_gene: TRBD2; CDR3aa: CASSAGTSGATDTQYF; CDR3nt: TGTGCCAGCAGCGCAGGGACTAGCGGGGCGACAGATACGCAGTATTTT
v_gene: TRBV6-6; j_gene: TRBJ1-2; abundance: few; d_gene: NA; CDR3aa: CASSYSQKGGEDGYTF; CDR3nt: TGTGCCAGCAGTTACTCTCAAAAAGGGGGGGAGGATGGCTACACCTTC
v_gene: TRBV20-1; j_gene: TRBJ1-6; abundance: NA; d_gene: NA; CDR3aa: CSARGASSYNSPLHF; CDR3nt: TGCAGTGCTAGAGGGGCGAGCTCCTATAATTCACCCCTCCACTTT
v_gene: TRBV20-1; j_gene: TRBJ1-5; abundance: once; d_gene: NA; CDR3aa: CSARDAGDDQPQHF; CDR3nt: TGCAGTGCTAGAGATGCGGGGGACGACCAGCCCCAGCATTTT
v_gene: TRBV4-2; j_gene: TRBJ2-7; abundance: few; d_gene: NA; CDR3aa: CASSPVWDSYEQYF; CDR3nt: TGTGCCAGCAGCCCCGTTTGGGACTCCTACGAGCAGTACTTC
v_gene: TRBV6-5; j_gene: TRBJ2-7; abundance: many; d_gene: NA; CDR3aa: CARTFYEQYF; CDR3nt: TGTGCCAGGACCTTCTACGAGCAGTACTTC
v_gene: TRBV10-3; j_gene: TRBJ1-2; abundance: few; d_gene: NA; CDR3aa: CAITPTSAGGYTF; CDR3nt: TGTGCCATCACTCCGACATCCGCGGGGGGCTACACCTTC
v_gene: TRBV6-6; j_gene: TRBJ1-1; abundance: few; d_gene: TRBD1; CDR3aa: CASSPPGQGRSTEAFF; CDR3nt: TGTGCCAGCAGTCCACCGGGACAGGGGCGGAGCACTGAAGCTTTCTTT
v_gene: TRBV12-3/TRBV12-4; j_gene: TRBJ2-4; abundance: few; d_gene: TRBD2; CDR3aa: CASSFWIAGAKNIQYF; CDR3nt: TGTGCCAGCAGTTTTTGGATAGCGGGAGCCAAAAACATTCAGTACTTC
v_gene: TRBV29-1; j_gene: TRBJ2-3; abundance: few; d_gene: TRBD1; CDR3aa: CSGLGQGATDTQYF; CDR3nt: TGCAGCGGTTTAGGACAGGGTGCGACAGATACGCAGTATTTT
v_gene: TRBV28; j_gene: TRBJ2-5; abundance: many; d_gene: TRBD1; CDR3aa: CASSPAIGTGEETQYF; CDR3nt: TGTGCCAGCAGTCCCGCTATTGGGACAGGGGAAGAGACCCAGTACTTC
v_gene: TRBV7-9; j_gene: TRBJ2-1; abundance: NA; d_gene: TRBD1; CDR3aa: CASSFRDRELGEQFF; CDR3nt: TGTGCCAGCAGCTTCCGGGACAGGGAATTAGGTGAGCAGTTCTTC
v_gene: TRBV27; j_gene: TRBJ2-5; abundance: few; d_gene: NA; CDR3aa: CASSFDGGYNEQYF; CDR3nt: TGTGCCAGCAGTTTCGACGGGGGATACAATGAGCAGTACTTC
v_gene: TRBV5-1; j_gene: TRBJ2-7; abundance: few; d_gene: TRBD1; CDR3aa: CARTGQHSYEQYF; CDR3nt: TGCGCCAGGACGGGACAGCACTCCTACGAGCAGTACTTC
v_gene: TRBV6-6; j_gene: TRBJ1-2; abundance: NA; d_gene: TRBD1; CDR3aa: CASSYYGTGANYGYTF; CDR3nt: TGTGCCAGCAGTTACTACGGGACAGGAGCTAACTATGGCTACACCTTC
v_gene: TRBV5-1; j_gene: TRBJ1-4; abundance: NA; d_gene: TRBD1; CDR3aa: CASSTRDSSNEKLFF; CDR3nt: TGCGCCAGCAGCACTCGGGACAGTTCTAATGAAAAACTGTTTTTT
v_gene: TRBV6-1; j_gene: TRBJ2-5; abundance: few; d_gene: NA; CDR3aa: CASTRDLQETQYF; CDR3nt: TGTGCCAGCACTCGGGACTTACAAGAGACCCAGTACTTC
v_gene: TRBV5-1; j_gene: TRBJ1-6; abundance: NA; d_gene: NA; CDR3aa: CASSQGSYNSPLHF; CDR3nt: TGCGCCAGCAGCCAGGGCTCCTATAATTCACCCCTCCACTTT
v_gene: TRBV21-1; j_gene: TRBJ2-3; abundance: NA; d_gene: NA; CDR3aa: CASSKGPGSGEITDTQYF; CDR3nt: TGTGCCAGCAGCAAAGGCCCTGGGAGCGGGGAGATCACAGATACGCAGTATTTT
v_gene: TRBV11-2; j_gene: TRBJ1-6; abundance: NA; d_gene: NA; CDR3aa: CASSISSSPLHF; CDR3nt: TGTGCCAGCAGCATAAGCAGTTCACCCCTCCACTTT
v_gene: TRBV24-1; j_gene: TRBJ1-5; abundance: few; d_gene: TRBD1; CDR3aa: CATSDSGGSGQPQHF; CDR3nt: TGTGCCACCAGTGATTCAGGGGGCTCAGGTCAGCCCCAGCATTTT
v_gene: TRBV27; j_gene: TRBJ2-6; abundance: once; d_gene: TRBD1; CDR3aa: CANSPRTGAYSGANVLTF; CDR3nt: TGTGCCAACAGTCCGCGGACAGGCGCCTACTCTGGGGCCAACGTCCTGACTTTC
v_gene: TRBV4-2; j_gene: TRBJ2-1; abundance: few; d_gene: TRBD1; CDR3aa: CASSHQGQGAVNEQFF; CDR3nt: TGTGCCAGCAGCCACCAGGGACAGGGGGCGGTCAATGAGCAGTTCTTC